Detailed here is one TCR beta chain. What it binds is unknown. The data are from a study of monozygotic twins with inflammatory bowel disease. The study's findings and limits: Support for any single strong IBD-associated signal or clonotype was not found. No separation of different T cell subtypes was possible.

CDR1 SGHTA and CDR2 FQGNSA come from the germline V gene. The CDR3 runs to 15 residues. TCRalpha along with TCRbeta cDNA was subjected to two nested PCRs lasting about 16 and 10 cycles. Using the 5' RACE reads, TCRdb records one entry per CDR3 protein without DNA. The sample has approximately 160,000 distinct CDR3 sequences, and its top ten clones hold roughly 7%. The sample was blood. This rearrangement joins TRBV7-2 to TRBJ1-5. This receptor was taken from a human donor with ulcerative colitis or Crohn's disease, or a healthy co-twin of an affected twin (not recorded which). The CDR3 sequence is CASSQSGSGNQPQHF.